The 26 T cell receptor beta chains below all came from one sample that was sequenced in a study of T-cell reconstitution after alpha-beta-depleted transplantation in children. Construction of the TCRbeta library involved unique molecular identifiers. TCRdb reanalysed the PCR reads using MiXCR and keeps one entry per CDR3 protein. The sample has 540,000 or so distinct CDR3 sequences; 23% are singletons. Specimen: PBMCs, mostly from graft donor cells, collected 360 days after TCRalphabeta/CD19-depleted stem cell transplant. The receptors were sampled from a boy in the first two years of life who had a stem cell transplant for acute myeloid leukemia, so the T cells may come from the graft donor.

This clonotype was seen more than once but under ten times. The V gene is TRBV6-5, the J gene TRBJ2-1; perhaps D is TRBD1 or TRBD2 (5 bases each). The germline V gene has CDR1 MNHEY and CDR2 SVGAGI. The CDR3 sequence is 15 residues long. Trimming stripped 3 bases from V and 6 bases from J, with 15 bases between. CDR3 in amino acids: CASSYEGRAANEQFF. DNA of the CDR3: TGTGCCAGCAGTTATGAGGGCAGGGCAGCCAATGAGCAGTTCTTC.

This clonotype was recorded a few times. This chain joins TRBV20-1 and TRBJ1-2; no clear D gene. Trimming removed 0 bases at V and 7 bases at J, with 6 bases between. The germline V gene encodes CDR1 DFQATT and CDR2 SNEGSKA (reference sequence). The CDR3 runs 11 residues. The CDR3 is CSARDLGGYTF. The CDR3 DNA sequence: TGCAGTGCTAGAGATTTAGGTGGCTACACCTTC.

Many counts were recorded for this clonotype. The rearrangement uses TRBV12-3 or TRBV12-4 and TRBJ1-1, with D hard to call. CDR3 length equals 15 residues. The V end lost 5 bases, the J end lost 0 bases, and 13 bases lay between the germline ends. The CDR3 protein is CASSTSGSVNTEAFF. Written as DNA, the CDR3 is TGTGCCAGCAGTACCAGTGGATCTGTGAACACTGAAGCTTTCTTT.

This clonotype was detected a few times. The chain joins TRBV20-1 to TRBJ2-5, with D tentatively TRBD2 (6 bases). V was clipped by 5 bases and J by 3 bases, with 13 bases between them. The CDR3 loop spans 13 amino acids. Germline values: CDR1 DFQATT, CDR2 SNEGSKA (reference sequence). CDR3 DNA: TGCAGTGCTGCGGGACCGGGGAAAGAGACCCAGTACTTC. Translating it yields CSAAGPGKETQYF.

The chain has TRBV12-3 or TRBV12-4 and TRBJ1-1, with no clear D. The CDR3 has 13 amino acids. Trimming pared 8 bases from V and 0 bases from J, leaving 10 bases between. In DNA form, the CDR3 reads TGTGCCAGCCTGGGGTTCATGAACACTGAAGCTTTCTTT. Protein product: CASLGFMNTEAFF.

This clonotype has only a few counts. This chain joins TRBV4-3 and TRBJ2-3; 8 bases line up with TRBD2. CDR1 and CDR2 from the germline V gene are LGHNA and YSLEER. Trimming took 1 base from V and 3 from J; bases not matched to a gene: 9. The CDR3 sequence is 17 residues long. The CDR3 DNA reads as TGCGCCAGCAGCCAAGGGCCAGCGGGGGCCGAAACAGATACGCAGTATTTT. It is translated as CASSQGPAGAETDTQYF.

This clonotype occurred many times. The genes are TRBV7-2 and TRBJ2-3; perhaps TRBD1 as D (6 bases). With 5 bases removed from V and 0 bases from J, the gap between germline ends came to 12 bases. Germline V gene lookup returns CDR1 SGHTA and CDR2 FQGNSA. This CDR3 is 15 amino acids long. This CDR3 reads CASSGSGTSTDTQYF. The CDR3 DNA follows: TGTGCCAGCAGCGGATCCGGGACAAGCACAGATACGCAGTATTTT.

This clonotype was found a few times. This rearrangement joins TRBV20-1 to TRBJ1-2, with a tentative D call TRBD1 (6 bases). Germline values: CDR1 DFQATT, CDR2 SNEGSKA (reference sequence). CDR3 length: 12 amino acids. Trimming removed 7 bases from V and 3 bases from J, with 12 bases in between. The CDR3 spells CSVQGKDYGYTF. The DNA of the CDR3 is TGCAGTGTGCAGGGGAAGGACTATGGCTACACCTTC.

This clonotype was seen many times. The gene calls are TRBV20-1 and TRBJ2-1; possible D gene TRBD2, 5 bases. V dropped 5 bases and J dropped 0 bases, with 17 bases sitting between them. Germline loops: CDR1 DFQATT, CDR2 SNEGSKA (reference sequence). The CDR3 runs 16 residues. The CDR3 reads CSAPTTAGSSYNEQFF. The CDR3 DNA sequence: TGCAGTGCTCCGACCACGGCTGGGAGCTCCTACAATGAGCAGTTCTTC.

This clonotype has only a few counts. The genes are TRBV5-1 and TRBJ1-2; maybe TRBD1 (5 bases). Germline V lookup: CDR1 SGHRS, CDR2 YFSETQ. Trimming left V 0 bases short and J 6 bases short, with 18 bases between. The CDR3 length is 16 residues. The CDR3, as DNA: TGCGCCAGCAGCTTGGAGCCCGGGGGAACGGGGGATGGCTACACCTTC. It codes for CASSLEPGGTGDGYTF.

This clonotype has a handful of counts. This rearrangement joins TRBV20-1 to TRBJ1-5; the D is unclear. The CDR3 length is 13 residues. Per the germline V gene, CDR1 is DFQATT and CDR2 is SNEGSKA (reference sequence). V was clipped by 2 bases and J by 4 bases, with 9 bases between them. DNA of the CDR3: TGCAGTGCTAGATTGACCGGGAATCAGCCCCAGCATTTT. Translation: CSARLTGNQPQHF.

This chain connects TRBV18 to TRBJ1-5; D uncertain. Germline values: CDR1 KGHSH, CDR2 LQKENI. The CDR3 extends over 14 amino acids. Trimming pared 3 bases from V and 0 bases from J, leaving 6 bases between. CDR3 sequence: CASSPADSNQPQHF. Here the CDR3 DNA reads TGTGCCAGCTCACCGGCCGATAGCAATCAGCCCCAGCATTTT.

The chain links TRBV28 to TRBJ2-7; 7 nucleotides agree with TRBD1. Germline V gene data show CDR1 as MDHEN and CDR2 as SYDVKM. The CDR3 totals 14 residues. J lost 0 bases, V lost 5 bases, and 4 bases had no gene match. CDR3 in amino acids: CASSDRDGSYEQYV. CDR3 coding DNA: TGTGCCAGCAGTGACAGGGACGGCTCCTACGAGCAGTACGTC.

This clonotype has at least ten counts. This chain links TRBV7-2 with TRBJ2-1; D might be TRBD1 (6 bases). The CDR3 runs 15 residues. Trimming stripped 0 bases from V and 7 bases from J, with 13 bases between. Germline loops: CDR1 SGHTA, CDR2 FQGNSA. CDR3 region: CASSLARGLQNEQFF. The CDR3 nucleotides read TGTGCCAGCAGCTTAGCCAGGGGCCTCCAGAATGAGCAGTTCTTC.

A remark on this clonotype: Mismatch with germline at one junction end may stem from a read error. This chain connects TRBV6-1 to TRBJ2-7; 10 bases line up with TRBD1. CDR3 length equals 13 residues. Germline loops: CDR1 MNHNS, CDR2 SASEGT. The CDR3 DNA follows: TGTGCCTGCAGACGACAGGGGGCCAACGAGCAGTACTTC. Its translation is CACRRQGANEQYF.

This clonotype showed up many times. The rearrangement uses TRBV20-1 and TRBJ2-5; 9 bases line up with TRBD2. This CDR3 has 15 amino acids. Germline assignment: CDR1 DFQATT and CDR2 SNEGSKA (reference sequence). Losses at the gene ends were 0 bases for V and 0 bases for J; bases not matched to a gene: 2. The DNA of the CDR3 is TGCAGTGCTAGAGAACCTAGCGGGAACCAAGAGACCCAGTACTTC. It encodes CSAREPSGNQETQYF.

This rearrangement joins TRBV7-9 to TRBJ1-2; D gene unclear. Per germline, CDR1 SEHNR and CDR2 FQNEAQ (reference sequence). V lost 3 bases, J lost 8 bases, and 16 bases lay in between. The CDR3 spans 14 residues. CDR3: CASSFGPPADGYTF. In DNA, the CDR3 is TGTGCCAGCAGCTTCGGACCGCCGGCAGACGGCTACACCTTC. The full variable domain, rest sourced from reference TRBV7-9 and TRBJ1-2, is DTGVSQNPRHKITKRGQNVTFRCDPISEHNRLYWYRQTLGQGPEFLTYFQNEAQLEKSRLLSDRFSAERPKGSFSTLEIQRTEQGDSAMYLCASSFGPPADGYTFGSGTRLTVV.

V and J are TRBV3-1 and TRBJ2-7; D remains ambiguous. V dropped 1 base and J dropped 7 bases, with 14 bases sitting between them. There are 14 residues in the CDR3. The V gene's germline CDR1 is LGHDT and CDR2 YNNKEL (reference sequence). This chain's CDR3 is CASSQGYLLGEQYF. The CDR3 DNA is TGTGCCAGCAGCCAAGGTTACCTACTGGGGGAGCAGTACTTC.

V gene TRBV7-9 combines with J gene TRBJ2-7, with 9 bases aligning to TRBD1. Looked up from germline, CDR1 is SEHNR and CDR2 is FQNEAQ (reference sequence). The CDR3 spans 15 residues. Trimming took 4 bases from V and 12 from J; bases not matched to a gene: 16. CDR3 residues: CASSSPTGGSPKVYF. The CDR3 DNA reads as TGTGCCAGCAGCTCCCCTACAGGGGGCTCACCTAAGGTGTACTTC.

The J gene is TRBJ2-1, the V gene TRBV5-6; the D is unclear. V was clipped by 5 bases and J by 5 bases, with 14 bases between them. Germline V gene data show CDR1 as SGHDT and CDR2 as YYEEEE. The CDR3 loop spans 14 amino acids. CDR3 sequence (DNA): TGTGCCAGCAGAAGGGCCCCGGATAACAATGAGCAGTTCTTC. This translates into CASRRAPDNNEQFF.

In this sample, this clonotype turned up a few times. V usage is TRBV13 and J usage is TRBJ2-5, with no clear D. The CDR3 is made up of 17 amino acids. Trimming shortened V by 4 bases and J by 0 bases, and 18 bases separated the two germline ends. Per germline, CDR1 PRHDT and CDR2 FYEKMQ (reference sequence). CDR3 sequence: CASSSPPILGYQETQYF. The DNA for the CDR3 is TGTGCCAGCAGCTCTCCGCCGATCCTAGGGTACCAAGAGACCCAGTACTTC.

The rearrangement joins TRBV6-2 or TRBV6-3 to TRBJ2-1; D is possibly TRBD1 or TRBD2 (5 bases each). Trimming shortened V by 6 bases and J by 0 bases, and 12 bases separated the two germline ends. Germline V gene data show CDR1 as MNHEY and CDR2 as SVGEGT. The CDR3 consists of 15 residues. CDR3 bases: TGTGCCAGCAGGGTGAGGGGTAGCTCCTACAATGAGCAGTTCTTC. It codes for CASRVRGSSYNEQFF.

The chain couples TRBV5-8 to TRBJ2-1, with D perhaps matching TRBD2 (5 bases). Germline values: CDR1 SGHTS, CDR2 YDEGEE. V was cut by 4 bases and J by 2 bases, with 13 bases left in between. The CDR3 contains 15 residues. In DNA, the CDR3 is TGTGCCAGCAGCCCGCCCAGCGGCACCTACAATGAGCAGTTCTTC. Translating it yields CASSPPSGTYNEQFF.

The CDR3 DNA sequence: TGTGCCAGCAGCTTAGGAGGAGGGGGCGGGTACGAGCAGTACTTC. Translating it yields CASSLGGGGGYEQYF. V and J are TRBV7-3 and TRBJ2-7, with D tentatively TRBD1 (7 bases). Germline V gene data show CDR1 as SGHTA and CDR2 as FQGTGA. Trimming stripped 2 bases from V and 4 bases from J, with 15 bases between. The CDR3 has 15 residues. The full variable domain, in which reference TRBV7-3 and TRBJ2-7 provide the parts outside the CDR3, is GAGVSQTPSNKVTEKGKYVELRCDPISGHTALYWYRQSLGQGPEFLIYFQGTGAADDSGLPNDRFFAVRPEGSVSTLKIQRTERGDSAVYLCASSLGGGGGYEQYFGPGTRLTVT.

This CDR3 is CARGQDHYRAFF. The CDR3, as DNA: TGTGCCAGAGGACAGGACCATTACCGGGCTTTCTTT. The chain uses TRBV2 and TRBJ1-1, with TRBD1 matching 7 bases. V gave up 9 bases and J gave up 11 bases; unmatched junction bases: 12. The CDR3 is 12 amino acids. Germline CDR1 reads SNHLY; CDR2 reads FYNNEI.

This clonotype was found many times. The chain uses TRBV19 and TRBJ2-1; 9 bases are a match to TRBD2. Trimming took 1 base from V and 3 from J; bases not matched to a gene: 10. The CDR3 totals 18 residues. Germline V gene sequence: CDR1 LNHDA, CDR2 SQIVND (reference sequence). CDR3 coding DNA: TGTGCCAGTAGTATAGGTAGGGCTAGCGGGGAAAACTACAATGAGCAGTTCTTC. Its protein product is CASSIGRASGENYNEQFF.